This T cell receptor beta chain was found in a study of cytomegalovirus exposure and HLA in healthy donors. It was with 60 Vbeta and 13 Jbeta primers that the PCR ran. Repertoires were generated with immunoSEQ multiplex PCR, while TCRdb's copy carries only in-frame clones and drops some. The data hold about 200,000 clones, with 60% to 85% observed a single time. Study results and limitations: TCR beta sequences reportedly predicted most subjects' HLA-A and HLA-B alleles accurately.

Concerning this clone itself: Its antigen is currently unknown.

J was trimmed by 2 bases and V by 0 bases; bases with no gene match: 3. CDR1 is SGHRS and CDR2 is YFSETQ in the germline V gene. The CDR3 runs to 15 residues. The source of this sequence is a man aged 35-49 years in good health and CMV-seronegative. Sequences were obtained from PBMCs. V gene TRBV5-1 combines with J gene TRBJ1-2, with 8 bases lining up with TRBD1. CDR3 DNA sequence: TGCGCCAGCAGCTTGGACGGACAGGGCAACTATGGCTACACCTTC. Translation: CASSLDGQGNYGYTF.